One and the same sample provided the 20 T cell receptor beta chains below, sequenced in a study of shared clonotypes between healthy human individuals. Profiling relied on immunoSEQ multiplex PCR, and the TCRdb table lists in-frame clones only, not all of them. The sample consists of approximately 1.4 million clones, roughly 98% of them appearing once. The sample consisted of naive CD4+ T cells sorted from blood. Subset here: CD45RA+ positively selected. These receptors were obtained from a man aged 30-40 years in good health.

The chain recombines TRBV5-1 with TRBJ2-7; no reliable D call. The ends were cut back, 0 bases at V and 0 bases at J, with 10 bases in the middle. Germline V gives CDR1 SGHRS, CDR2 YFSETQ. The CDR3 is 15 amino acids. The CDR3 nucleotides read TGCGCCAGCAGCTTGGAGGCAGCGAACTCCTACGAGCAGTACTTC. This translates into CASSLEAANSYEQYF.

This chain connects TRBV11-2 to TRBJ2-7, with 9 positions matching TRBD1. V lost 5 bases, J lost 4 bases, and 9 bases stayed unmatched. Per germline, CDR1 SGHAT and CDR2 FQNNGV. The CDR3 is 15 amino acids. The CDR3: CASSKRTGAEYEQYF. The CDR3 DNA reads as TGTGCCAGCAGCAAACGGACAGGGGCGGAATACGAGCAGTACTTC.

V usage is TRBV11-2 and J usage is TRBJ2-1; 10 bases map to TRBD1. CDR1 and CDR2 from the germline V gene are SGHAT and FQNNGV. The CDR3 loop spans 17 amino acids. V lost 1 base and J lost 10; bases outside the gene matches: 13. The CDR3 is CASSLGRTGDRGYEQFF. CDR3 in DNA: TGTGCCAGCAGCTTAGGTCGCACAGGGGACAGGGGATACGAGCAGTTCTTC.

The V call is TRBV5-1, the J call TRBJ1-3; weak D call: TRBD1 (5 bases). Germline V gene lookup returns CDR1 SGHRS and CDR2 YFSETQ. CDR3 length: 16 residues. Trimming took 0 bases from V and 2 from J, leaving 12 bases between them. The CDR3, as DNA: TGCGCCAGCAGCTTGGCCTTCCAGGGTACTGGAAACACCATATATTTT. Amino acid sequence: CASSLAFQGTGNTIYF.

The CDR3: CASSFQDRDNEQFF. Written as DNA, the CDR3 is TGTGCCAGCAGTTTCCAAGACAGGGACAATGAGCAGTTCTTC. The genes are TRBV6-5 and TRBJ2-1; 7 bases align to TRBD1. CDR1 is MNHEY, CDR2 SVGAGI, per germline. The CDR3 runs 14 residues. Trimming cost V 4 bases and J 5 bases; bases outside gene matches: 5.

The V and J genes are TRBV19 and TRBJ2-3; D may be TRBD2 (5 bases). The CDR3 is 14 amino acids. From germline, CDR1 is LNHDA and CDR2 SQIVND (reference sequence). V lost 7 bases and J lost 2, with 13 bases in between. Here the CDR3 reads CASKGHGVTDTQYF. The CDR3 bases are TGTGCCAGTAAAGGTCACGGGGTCACAGATACGCAGTATTTT.

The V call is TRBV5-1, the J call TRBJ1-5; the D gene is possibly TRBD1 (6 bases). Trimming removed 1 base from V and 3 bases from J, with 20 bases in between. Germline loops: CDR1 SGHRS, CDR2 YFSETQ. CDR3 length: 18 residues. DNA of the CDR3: TGCGCCAGCAGCTTGCAGCCGAGGGACACCTATTACAATCAGCCCCAGCATTTT. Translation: CASSLQPRDTYYNQPQHF.

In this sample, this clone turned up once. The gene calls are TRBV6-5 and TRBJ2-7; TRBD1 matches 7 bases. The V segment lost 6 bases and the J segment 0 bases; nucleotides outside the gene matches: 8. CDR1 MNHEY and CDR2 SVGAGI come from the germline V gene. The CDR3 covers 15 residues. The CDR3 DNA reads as TGTGCCAGCAGAAGTACCTGGGACAGCTCCTACGAGCAGTACTTC. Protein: CASRSTWDSSYEQYF.

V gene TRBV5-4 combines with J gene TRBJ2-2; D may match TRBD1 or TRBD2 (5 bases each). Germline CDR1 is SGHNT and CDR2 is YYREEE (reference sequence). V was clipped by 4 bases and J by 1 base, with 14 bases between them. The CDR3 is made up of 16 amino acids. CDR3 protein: CASSTGTEGNTGELFF. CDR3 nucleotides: TGTGCCAGCAGCACCGGGACCGAAGGGAACACCGGGGAGCTGTTTTTT.

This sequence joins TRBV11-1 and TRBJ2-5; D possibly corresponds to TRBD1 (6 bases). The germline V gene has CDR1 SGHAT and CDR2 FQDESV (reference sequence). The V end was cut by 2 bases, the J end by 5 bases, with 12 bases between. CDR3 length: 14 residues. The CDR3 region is CASSLQGPRETQYF. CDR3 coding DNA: TGTGCCAGCAGCTTACAGGGGCCGAGGGAGACCCAGTACTTC.

The CDR3 reads CASSGRGGVGGYTF. CDR3 coding DNA: TGTGCCAGCAGCGGACGGGGGGGTGTCGGTGGCTACACCTTC. The V gene is TRBV25-1, the J gene TRBJ1-2; D might be TRBD1 (5 bases). The CDR3 runs 14 residues. V shed 6 bases and J shed 7 bases, with 18 bases lying between them. Germline V gene data show CDR1 as MGHDK and CDR2 as SYGVNS.

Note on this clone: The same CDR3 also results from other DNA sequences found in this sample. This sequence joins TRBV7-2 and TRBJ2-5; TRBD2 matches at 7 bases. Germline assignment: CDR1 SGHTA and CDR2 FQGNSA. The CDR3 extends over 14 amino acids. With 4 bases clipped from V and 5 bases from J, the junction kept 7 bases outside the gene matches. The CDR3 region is CASSSRRGGETQYF. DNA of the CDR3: TGTGCCAGCAGCTCCCGACGGGGAGGGGAGACCCAGTACTTC. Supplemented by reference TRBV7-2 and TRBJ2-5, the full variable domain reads GAGVSQSPSNKVTEKGKDVELRCDPISGHTALYWYRQSLGQGLEFLIYFQGNSAPDKSGLPSDRFSAERTGGSVSTLTIQRTQQEDSAVYLCASSSRRGGETQYFGPGTRLLVL.

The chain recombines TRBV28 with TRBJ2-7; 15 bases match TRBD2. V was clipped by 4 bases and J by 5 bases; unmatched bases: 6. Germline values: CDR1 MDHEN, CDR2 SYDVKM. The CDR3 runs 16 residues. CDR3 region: CASSSGLAGGPHEQYF. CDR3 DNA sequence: TGTGCCAGCAGTTCCGGACTAGCGGGAGGGCCACACGAGCAGTACTTC.

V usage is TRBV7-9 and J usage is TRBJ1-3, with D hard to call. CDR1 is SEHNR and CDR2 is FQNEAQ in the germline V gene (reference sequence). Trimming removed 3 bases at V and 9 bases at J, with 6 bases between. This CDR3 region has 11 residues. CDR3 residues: CASSFPGTIYF. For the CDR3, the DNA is TGTGCCAGCAGCTTTCCGGGCACCATATATTTT.

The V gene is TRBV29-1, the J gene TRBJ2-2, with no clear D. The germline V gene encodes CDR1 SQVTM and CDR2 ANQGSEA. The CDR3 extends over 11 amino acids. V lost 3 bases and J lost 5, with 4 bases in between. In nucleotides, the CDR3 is TGCAGCGTTGACAGGACCGGGGAGCTGTTTTTT. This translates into CSVDRTGELFF.

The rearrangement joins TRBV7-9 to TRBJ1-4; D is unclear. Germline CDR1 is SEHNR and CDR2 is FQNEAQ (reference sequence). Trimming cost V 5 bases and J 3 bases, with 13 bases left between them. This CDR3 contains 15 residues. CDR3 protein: CASSLLRTANEKLFF. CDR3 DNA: TGTGCCAGCAGCCTACTACGAACTGCTAATGAAAAACTGTTTTTT.

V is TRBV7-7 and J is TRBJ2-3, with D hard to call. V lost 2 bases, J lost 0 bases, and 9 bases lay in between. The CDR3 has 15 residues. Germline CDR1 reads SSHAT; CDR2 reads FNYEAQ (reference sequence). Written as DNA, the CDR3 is TGTGCCAGCAGCTTATCTTTGCGGAGCACAGATACGCAGTATTTT. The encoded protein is CASSLSLRSTDTQYF.

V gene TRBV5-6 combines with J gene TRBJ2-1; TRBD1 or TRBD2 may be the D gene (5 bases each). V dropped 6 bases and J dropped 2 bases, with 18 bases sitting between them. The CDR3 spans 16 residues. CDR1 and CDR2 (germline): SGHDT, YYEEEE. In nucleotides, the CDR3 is TGTGCCAGCACCCCATTTGGGGGATGGACCTACAATGAGCAGTTCTTC. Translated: CASTPFGGWTYNEQFF.

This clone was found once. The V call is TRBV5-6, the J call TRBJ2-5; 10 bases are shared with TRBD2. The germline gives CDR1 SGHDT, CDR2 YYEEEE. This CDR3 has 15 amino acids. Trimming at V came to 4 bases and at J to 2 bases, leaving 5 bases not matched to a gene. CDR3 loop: CASSRQREGQETQYF. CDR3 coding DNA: TGTGCCAGCAGCCGACAGCGGGAGGGACAAGAGACCCAGTACTTC. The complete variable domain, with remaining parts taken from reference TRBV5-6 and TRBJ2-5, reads DAGVTQSPTHLIKTRGQQVTLRCSPKSGHDTVSWYQQALGQGPQFIFQYYEEEERQRGNFPDRFSGHQFPNYSSELNVNALLLGDSALYLCASSRQREGQETQYFGPGTRLLVL.

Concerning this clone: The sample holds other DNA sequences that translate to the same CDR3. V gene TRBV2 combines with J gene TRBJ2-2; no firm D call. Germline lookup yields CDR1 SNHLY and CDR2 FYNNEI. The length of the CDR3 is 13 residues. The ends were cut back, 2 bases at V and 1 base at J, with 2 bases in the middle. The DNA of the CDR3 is TGTGCCAGCAGTGAACAGAACACCGGGGAGCTGTTTTTT. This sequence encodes CASSEQNTGELFF.